The 22 T cell receptor beta chains below come from one sample, sequenced in a study of blood T cell repertoires in COVID-19. Profiled with immunoSEQ multiplex PCR; TCRdb holds only in-frame clones, not every one. The sample yields under 250,000 clones, approximately 80% seen once. Sequenced sample: PBMCs or T cells enriched from blood (not recorded which). The receptors derive from a woman aged 40-49 years with acute COVID-19.

The rearrangement joins TRBV5-1 to TRBJ1-2; possible D gene TRBD1, 6 bases. The ends were cut back, 5 bases at V and 2 bases at J, with 22 bases in the middle. There are 17 residues in the CDR3. Germline lookup yields CDR1 SGHRS and CDR2 YFSETQ. CDR3 DNA: TGCGCCAGCAGTCCGGAGCACGGGACACCCTTCAACTATGGCTACACCTTC. This translates into CASSPEHGTPFNYGYTF.

The J gene is TRBJ2-7, the V gene TRBV11-2, with 9 bases that match TRBD2. Losses at the gene ends were 5 bases for V and 2 bases for J; bases not matched to a gene: 4. Germline V lookup: CDR1 SGHAT, CDR2 FQNNGV. This CDR3 contains 14 residues. CDR3 in amino acids: CASSPSGTTYEQYF. The CDR3 bases are TGTGCCAGCAGCCCTAGCGGGACCACCTACGAGCAGTACTTC.

The chain joins TRBV3-1 (or the pseudogene TRBV3-2) to TRBJ2-1; 11 bases map to TRBD1. The germline V gene has CDR1 LGHDT and CDR2 YNNKEL (reference sequence). This CDR3 comprises 15 residues. V shed 1 base and J 6 bases; nucleotides not matched to a gene: 2. This chain's CDR3 is CASSQGTGGLNEQFF. For the CDR3, the DNA is TGTGCCAGCAGCCAAGGGACAGGGGGCCTCAATGAGCAGTTCTTC.

V gene TRBV7-9 combines with J gene TRBJ1-2; 11 bases are shared with TRBD1. V trimming: 5 bases; J trimming: 8 bases; junction bases outside the gene matches: 13. This CDR3 is 16 amino acids long. The germline CDR1 and CDR2 sequences are SEHNR and FQNEAQ (reference sequence). CDR3 DNA: TGTGCCAGCAGCCCCACACAGTCCGGGACAGGGGGGGGCTACACCTTC. It codes for CASSPTQSGTGGGYTF.

This clone was seen only a few times. J is TRBJ1-4 and V is TRBV10-3; D is undetermined. V shed 4 bases and J shed 2 bases, with 5 bases lying between them. Germline V gene lookup returns CDR1 ENHRY and CDR2 SYGVKD. The CDR3 runs 13 residues. The CDR3 region is CAISGGTNEKLFF. CDR3 in DNA: TGTGCCATCAGTGGAGGGACTAATGAAAAACTGTTTTTT.

The J gene is TRBJ1-1, the V gene TRBV18, with D hard to call. The germline V gene encodes CDR1 KGHSH and CDR2 LQKENI. The CDR3 is 13 residues long. Between the trimmed V and J ends, which lost 6 bases and 8 bases, there was a span of 16 bases. DNA of the CDR3: TGTGCCAGCTCCCCCGGGTTAGCCGAGGAAGCTTTCTTT. As protein: CASSPGLAEEAFF.

This clone was observed once. This rearrangement joins TRBV5-4 to TRBJ2-7, with no clear D. Germline V gene sequence: CDR1 SGHNT, CDR2 YYREEE (reference sequence). The CDR3 runs to 13 residues. Trimming pared 3 bases from V and 0 bases from J, leaving 7 bases between. In DNA, the CDR3 is TGTGCCAGCAGCTATCAGAACTCCTACGAGCAGTACTTC. This encodes CASSYQNSYEQYF.

V usage is TRBV6-5 and J usage is TRBJ2-1; 9 nucleotides align to TRBD1. This CDR3 comprises 14 residues. Per the germline V gene, CDR1 is MNHEY and CDR2 is SVGAGI. Trimming at V came to 2 bases and at J to 9 bases, leaving 5 bases not matched to a gene. The CDR3 spells CASSYAKTGGEQFF. The CDR3 coding sequence is TGTGCCAGCAGTTACGCCAAGACAGGGGGTGAGCAGTTCTTC.

The gene calls are TRBV7-3 and TRBJ2-2; possibly TRBD1 for D (5 bases). Trimming removed 2 bases at V and 2 bases at J, with 9 bases between. The CDR3 extends over 15 amino acids. CDR1 SGHTA and CDR2 FQGTGA come from the germline V gene. In DNA, the CDR3 is TGTGCCAGCAGCTTACAGGGTCATAACACCGGGGAGCTGTTTTTT. It translates to CASSLQGHNTGELFF.

The chain is built from TRBV14 and TRBJ2-7; 7 nucleotides align to TRBD2. The CDR3 consists of 15 residues. J was trimmed by 3 bases and V by 3 bases; bases with no gene match: 8. CDR1 is SGHDN and CDR2 is FVKESK in the germline V gene. The CDR3 spells CASSQITSAFYEQYF. DNA of the CDR3: TGTGCCAGCAGCCAGATTACTAGCGCATTCTACGAGCAGTACTTC.

CDR3 loop: CASSAGQAVTF. CDR3 nucleotides: TGTGCCAGCAGCGCTGGACAGGCAGTCACCTTC. This chain uses TRBV9 with TRBJ1-2, with 7 bases identical to TRBD1. J was trimmed by 13 bases and V by 3 bases; bases with no gene match: 6. Germline CDR1 reads SGDLS; CDR2 reads YYNGEE. The CDR3 is made up of 11 amino acids.

This chain links TRBV18 with TRBJ1-5; a weak D match, TRBD1 (5 bases). Trimming stripped 0 bases from V and 4 bases from J, with 13 bases between. Germline CDR1 KGHSH, CDR2 LQKENI. This CDR3 spans 16 amino acids. In nucleotides, the CDR3 is TGTGCCAGCTCACCACCGGGGGGTAAGGGAAATCAGCCCCAGCATTTT. This encodes CASSPPGGKGNQPQHF.

J is TRBJ1-2 and V is TRBV9; no reliable D call. Germline V lookup: CDR1 SGDLS, CDR2 YYNGEE. The CDR3 runs to 11 residues. V shed 5 bases and J shed 4 bases, with 6 bases lying between them. CDR3 amino acids: CASSGRYGYTF. The CDR3 bases are TGTGCCAGCAGTGGGCGCTATGGCTACACCTTC.

This clone came up a few times. This chain uses TRBV7-9 with TRBJ2-5; TRBD1 aligns across 7 bases. CDR1 is SEHNR, CDR2 FQNEAQ, per germline (reference sequence). The V and J ends lost 4 bases and 13 bases, in that order; junction bases with no gene match: 6. There are 11 residues in the CDR3. The CDR3 nucleotides read TGTGCCAGCAGCTCCGACAGGGTCCCGTACTTC. Residues: CASSSDRVPYF.

The chain uses TRBV7-8 and TRBJ1-2; maybe TRBD1 (5 bases). Germline-derived CDR1 and CDR2 are SGHVS and FQNEAQ. This CDR3 spans 13 amino acids. The CDR3 DNA is TGTGTCTGCATCGCGGGGGAAAACTATGGCTACACCTTC. Translating it yields CVCIAGENYGYTF.

The chain combines TRBV5-6 with TRBJ1-3; 7 positions match TRBD1. CDR3 size: 14 residues. Trimming cost V 6 bases and J 5 bases; bases outside gene matches: 8. CDR1 is SGHDT, CDR2 YYEEEE, per germline. The CDR3 sequence: CASTTGTERNTIYF. In DNA form, the CDR3 reads TGTGCCAGCACCACCGGGACAGAGAGAAACACCATATATTTT.

The chain recombines TRBV10-2 with TRBJ2-1, with D perhaps TRBD1 (6 bases). Trimming took 6 bases from V and 0 from J, leaving 15 bases between them. The CDR3 consists of 16 residues. CDR1 WSHSY and CDR2 SAAADI come from the germline V gene. The CDR3 DNA reads TGCGCCAGCAGCGCTGTAGACAGGAGCTCCTACAATGAGCAGTTCTTC. Translated, it gives CASSAVDRSSYNEQFF.

V and J are TRBV4-1 and TRBJ2-2; 8 nucleotides line up with TRBD1. Unmatched junction bases numbered 7, after V lost 3 bases and J lost 4 bases. The length of the CDR3 is 16 residues. The V gene's germline CDR1 is MGHRA and CDR2 YSYEKL. The CDR3 nucleotides are TGCGCCAGCAGCCAGACGGACAGGGCCAGCACCGGGGAGCTGTTTTTT. Amino acids: CASSQTDRASTGELFF.

The chain joins TRBV5-1 to TRBJ1-6; D is undetermined. V lost 4 bases and J lost 7, with 9 bases in between. This CDR3 spans 13 amino acids. Germline V lookup: CDR1 SGHRS, CDR2 YFSETQ. CDR3 region: CASSPMGNSPLHF. The CDR3 DNA sequence: TGCGCCAGCAGCCCCATGGGCAATTCACCCCTCCACTTT.

V is TRBV3-1 (or the pseudogene TRBV3-2) and J is TRBJ1-6, with a possible D match to TRBD1 (6 bases). The germline V gene encodes CDR1 LGHDT and CDR2 YNNKEL (reference sequence). Trimming left V 0 bases short and J 10 bases short, with 10 bases between. This CDR3 comprises 14 residues. CDR3 sequence reads: CASSQETGKSPLHF. The CDR3 nucleotides are TGTGCCAGCAGCCAAGAAACAGGGAAGTCACCCCTCCACTTT.

The gene calls are TRBV7-2 and TRBJ1-2; a weak D match, TRBD1 (6 bases). CDR1 and CDR2 from the germline V gene are SGHTA and FQGNSA. Trimming stripped 5 bases from V and 7 bases from J, with 14 bases between. The CDR3 contains 13 residues. CDR3 protein: CASSRTEGLGYTF. CDR3 nucleotides: TGTGCCAGCAGCCGGACAGAGGGGCTTGGCTACACCTTC.

The J gene is TRBJ1-4, the V gene TRBV27; no definite D call. CDR1 MNHEY and CDR2 SMNVEV come from the germline V gene (reference sequence). V lost 6 bases and J lost 3, with 11 bases in between. The CDR3 is 14 amino acids. The CDR3 DNA is TGTGCCAGCAGGGAGTTAGGAGCTAATGAAAAACTGTTTTTT. Protein sequence: CASRELGANEKLFF. Full variable domain (rest looked up from reference TRBV27 and TRBJ1-4): EAQVTQNPRYLITVTGKKLTVTCSQNMNHEYMSWYRQDPGLGLRQIYYSMNVEVTDKGDVPEGYKVSRKEKRNFPLILESPSPNQTSLYFCASRELGANEKLFFGSGTQLSVL.